The 17 T cell receptor beta chains reported below all come from one sample, sequenced in a study of OX40 agonist ivuxolimab in advanced cancers. Sequencing used immunoSEQ multiplex PCR; TCRdb keeps in-frame clones, though not all of them. Altogether about 83,000 clones are present, roughly 83% being singletons, with the ten largest covering around 7.8%. The source material was CD4+ or CD8+ T cells sorted from blood, sampled in a trial of the OX40 agonist ivuxolimab. These TCRs come from an adult with an advanced solid tumor such as melanoma, head and neck, liver or kidney cancer.

The J gene is TRBJ1-2, the V gene TRBV5-4, with 10 bases fitting TRBD1. Germline CDR1 and CDR2: SGHNT and YYREEE (reference sequence). This CDR3 contains 15 residues. V lost 6 bases, J lost 1 base, and 6 bases stayed unmatched. The CDR3 region is CASKQTGGNNYGYTF. The CDR3 DNA reads as TGTGCCAGCAAGCAGACAGGGGGCAATAACTATGGCTACACCTTC.

The chain has TRBV5-1 and TRBJ1-4, with TRBD1 matching 7 bases. Trimming at V came to 9 bases and at J to 5 bases, leaving 7 bases not matched to a gene. From germline, CDR1 is SGHRS and CDR2 YFSETQ. The CDR3 has 13 residues. CDR3 sequence: CATRGQANEKLFF. CDR3 sequence (DNA): TGCGCCACCCGAGGACAGGCAAATGAAAAACTGTTTTTT.

The rearrangement links TRBV5-1 to TRBJ1-1, with D hard to call. V lost 0 bases, J lost 1 base, and 13 bases lay in between. There are 16 residues in the CDR3. Germline V lookup: CDR1 SGHRS, CDR2 YFSETQ. The CDR3 protein is CASSLALSMGNTEAFF. The CDR3 DNA follows: TGCGCCAGCAGCTTGGCCCTAAGCATGGGGAACACTGAAGCTTTCTTT.

This clone was seen more than once but under ten times. The gene calls are TRBV19 and TRBJ2-7; possibly TRBD2 for D (5 bases). Germline CDR1 LNHDA, CDR2 SQIVND (reference sequence). V shed 3 bases and J shed 7 bases, with 19 bases lying between them. This CDR3 comprises 15 residues. CDR3 coding DNA: TGTGCCAGTAGTATGCGGGCTACCACGATGGGGGAGCAGTACTTC. It encodes CASSMRATTMGEQYF.

The rearrangement joins TRBV30 to TRBJ2-7, with 8 bases lining up with TRBD1. This CDR3 spans 15 amino acids. The V gene's germline CDR1 is GTSNPN and CDR2 SVGIG (reference sequence). After removal of 2 bases from V and 0 bases from J, the junction contained 6 bases not matched to a gene. As DNA, the CDR3 is TGTGCCTGGAGTTCGGGACAGGCCTACTCCTACGAGCAGTACTTC. It translates to CAWSSGQAYSYEQYF.

This sequence joins TRBV6-1 and TRBJ1-2; weak D call: TRBD1 (6 bases). CDR3 size: 12 residues. In germline, CDR1 is MNHNS, CDR2 SASEGT. The V gene lost 6 bases and the J gene lost 8 bases, with 13 bases spanning the gap. CDR3 coding DNA: TGTGCCAGCAGAGAGAGGGGGAGCGGCTACACCTTC. Protein product: CASRERGSGYTF.

This clone has more than one count but fewer than ten. The chain joins TRBV11-3 to TRBJ1-1; 9 positions match TRBD1. The trim removed 5 bases at V and 3 bases at J, leaving 7 bases unmatched. This CDR3 is 15 amino acids long. Per the germline V gene, CDR1 is SGHNT and CDR2 is YENEEA. CDR3 nucleotides: TGTGCCAGCAGCCCCCGACAGGGGGGTTACACTGAAGCTTTCTTT. It encodes CASSPRQGGYTEAFF.

This chain uses TRBV6-5 with TRBJ1-2; no definite D call. Germline-derived CDR1 and CDR2 are MNHEY and SVGAGI. This CDR3 contains 16 residues. The V and J ends lost 2 bases and 0 bases respectively, with 13 bases between them. The CDR3 here is CASSYGKLSTNYGYTF. The CDR3 DNA reads TGTGCCAGCAGTTACGGGAAGCTGTCGACTAACTATGGCTACACCTTC.

The rearrangement joins TRBV9 to TRBJ2-3; possible D gene TRBD1, 7 bases. Trimming pared 2 bases from V and 3 bases from J, leaving 13 bases between. Germline CDR1 SGDLS, CDR2 YYNGEE. The CDR3 totals 15 residues. CDR3 in DNA: TGTGCCAGCAGCGTCGAGGGGGCGGGAACAGATACGCAGTATTTT. Translated: CASSVEGAGTDTQYF.

The V and J genes are TRBV18 and TRBJ2-7; 9 bases match TRBD2. The germline V gene encodes CDR1 KGHSH and CDR2 LQKENI. The CDR3 totals 16 residues. Trimming cost V 5 bases and J 1 base; bases outside gene matches: 9. The CDR3 loop is CASSSVAGEGSYEQYF. CDR3 coding DNA: TGTGCCAGCTCATCAGTAGCGGGAGAAGGGTCCTACGAGCAGTACTTC.

The chain is built from TRBV19 and TRBJ2-1; 10 nucleotides line up with TRBD2. With 2 bases clipped from V and 0 bases from J, the junction kept 4 bases outside the gene matches. The CDR3 runs 17 residues. Germline loops: CDR1 LNHDA, CDR2 SQIVND (reference sequence). The DNA for the CDR3 is TGTGCCAGTAGTATAATGGTAGCGGGAGGCTCCTACAATGAGCAGTTCTTC. Amino acids: CASSIMVAGGSYNEQFF.

V gene TRBV5-1 combines with J gene TRBJ2-3, with TRBD2 matching over 8 bases. V was pared by 4 bases and J by 2 bases, with 12 bases of the junction left unmatched. Germline CDR1 and CDR2: SGHRS and YFSETQ. The CDR3 runs to 17 residues. The CDR3 protein is CASSAISGGSFTDTQYF. CDR3 nucleotide sequence: TGCGCCAGCAGCGCCATAAGCGGGGGTTCTTTCACAGATACGCAGTATTTT.

The CDR3 here is CAWRLGVYNSPLHF. In nucleotides, the CDR3 is TGTGCCTGGAGGTTAGGGGTCTATAATTCACCCCTCCACTTT. The gene calls are TRBV30 and TRBJ1-6, with TRBD1 as a possible D gene (5 bases). Looked up from germline, CDR1 is GTSNPN and CDR2 is SVGIG (reference sequence). This CDR3 contains 14 residues. Trimming cost V 3 bases and J 3 bases, with 9 bases left between them.

This clone was observed a single time. The J gene is TRBJ2-1, the V gene TRBV6-1, with 12 bases matching TRBD2. V lost 7 bases and J lost 7; bases outside the gene matches: 2. The CDR3 is 13 residues long. Germline V lookup: CDR1 MNHNS, CDR2 SASEGT. Here the CDR3 reads CASKLAGGNEQFF. The CDR3 nucleotides are TGTGCCAGCAAGCTAGCGGGGGGGAATGAGCAGTTCTTC.

The V gene is TRBV6-5, the J gene TRBJ1-2; the D is unclear. This CDR3 is built from 14 residues. The germline V gene encodes CDR1 MNHEY and CDR2 SVGAGI. Between the trimmed V and J ends, which lost 5 bases and 2 bases, there was a span of 12 bases. The CDR3 nucleotides read TGTGCCAGCAGTGAAGGGATAGGAAACTATGGCTACACCTTC. This sequence encodes CASSEGIGNYGYTF.

V usage is TRBV6-6 and J usage is TRBJ1-3, with TRBD1 matching over 7 bases. Trimming cost V 6 bases and J 3 bases; bases outside gene matches: 8. The CDR3 consists of 15 residues. Germline V gene data show CDR1 as MNHNY and CDR2 as SVGAGI (reference sequence). The CDR3 bases are TGTGCCAGCAGCCCAAGGGGGCTAGGTGGAAACACCATATATTTT. As protein: CASSPRGLGGNTIYF.

V is TRBV4-2 and J is TRBJ2-1; 12 bases map to TRBD2. The junction had 13 bases not matched to a gene; V was cut back by 4 bases and J by 6 bases. This CDR3 contains 18 residues. Germline lookup yields CDR1 LGHNA and CDR2 YNFKEQ. CDR3 sequence (DNA): TGTGCCAGCAGCCTTGGACACTTGACTAGCGGGAGTACCAATGAGCAGTTCTTC. Amino acid sequence: CASSLGHLTSGSTNEQFF.